This T cell receptor (beta chain) was recorded in a study of blood T cell repertoires in COVID-19. Sequencing used immunoSEQ multiplex PCR; TCRdb keeps in-frame clones, though not all of them. The sample includes tens of thousands of clones, roughly 85% of them seen just once. Germline V gene data show CDR1 as SNHLY and CDR2 as FYNNEI. V lost 6 bases and J lost 8; bases outside the gene matches: 7. This CDR3 has 14 residues. V usage is TRBV2 and J usage is TRBJ1-4, with 9 nucleotides matching TRBD1. The sequenced material came from peripheral blood. The clonotype originates from a man under 40 with acute or convalescent COVID-19. The DNA of the CDR3 is TGTGCCAGCAGATATGGGACAGGGAACGAAAAACTGTTTTTT. Protein product: CASRYGTGNEKLFF.